The rows below give T cell receptor beta chains drawn from one sample of a study of cytomegalovirus exposure and HLA in healthy donors. Method: immunoSEQ multiplex PCR; TCRdb's copy keeps in-frame clones and lacks some. This sample has 100,000 to 150,000 clones, with 77% found just once. Sequenced sample: PBMCs. All receptors derive from a man aged 18 to 30 in good health and CMV-seropositive. CDR3s include the opening cysteine and the closing phenylalanine or tryptophan. Each record gives: clone size, V gene, CDR3 length, D gene, J gene, CDR3 protein, CDR3 DNA. The D gene is left open where the match is weak. Where a row states a size, it is once, few, many or the class of an expanded clone; other rows omit it.

>once|TRBV7-9|15|-|TRBJ2-1
CASSQDSSTYNEQFF
TGTGCCAGCAGTCAGGACTCCTCAACCTACAATGAGCAGTTCTTC
>-|TRBV4-2|17|-|TRBJ2-7
CASSLTGLGEATYEQYF
TGTGCCAGCAGCCTCACTGGTTTGGGGGAGGCCACCTACGAGCAGTACTTC
>-|TRBV7-9|15|TRBD1|TRBJ1-1
CASSLDRGRRTEAFF
TGTGCCAGCAGTTTGGACAGGGGGAGACGCACTGAAGCTTTCTTT
>-|TRBV9|15|-|TRBJ2-7
CASSVGTNGGGEQYF
TGTGCCAGCAGCGTCGGGACTAACGGAGGGGGCGAGCAGTACTTC
>-|TRBV10-3|14|TRBD2|TRBJ2-7
CAISGLTSGYEQYF
TGTGCCATCAGTGGGCTGACTAGCGGATACGAGCAGTACTTC
>-|TRBV19|14|-|TRBJ2-4
CASSIRGSLNIQYF
TGTGCCAGTAGTATACGAGGCAGTTTAAACATTCAGTACTTC
>-|TRBV13|11|-|TRBJ1-2
CASSLLYGYTF
TGTGCCAGCAGCCTCCTCTATGGCTACACCTTC
>few|TRBV18|13|-|TRBJ1-1
CASSPSWGDEAFF
TGTGCCAGCTCACCTAGTTGGGGGGATGAAGCTTTCTTT
>-|TRBV9|15|TRBD2|TRBJ2-3
CASSTSGISTDTQYF
TGTGCCAGCAGCACCAGCGGGATAAGCACAGATACGCAGTATTTT
>-|TRBV5-4|13|-|TRBJ2-2
CASSLTGTGELFF
TGTGCCAGCAGCTTGACAGGGACCGGGGAGCTGTTTTTT
>once|TRBV30|13|-|TRBJ1-3
CAMQAGSGNTIYF
TGTGCCATGCAAGCAGGCAGCGGAAACACCATATATTTT
>-|TRBV28|21|-|TRBJ1-1
CASSLYHFPGPYGRGNTEAFF
TGTGCCAGCAGTTTATACCATTTCCCGGGACCTTATGGCAGGGGGAACACTGAAGCTTTCTTT
>-|TRBV15|17|-|TRBJ2-6
CATSRDGSDSGANVLTF
TGTGCCACCAGCAGAGATGGGAGCGACTCTGGGGCCAACGTCCTGACTTTC
>-|TRBV5-1|15|-|TRBJ2-3
CASSLAPGGRDTQYF
TGCGCCAGCAGCTTGGCACCAGGAGGAAGAGATACGCAGTATTTT
>few|TRBV7-9|16|TRBD1|TRBJ1-1
CASSYSPGTANTEAFF
TGTGCCAGCAGCTATAGCCCCGGGACAGCGAACACTGAAGCTTTCTTT
>-|TRBV19|15|-|TRBJ2-7
CASSPLRGPIYEQYF
TGTGCCAGTAGTCCCCTAAGGGGCCCTATCTACGAGCAGTACTTC
>-|TRBV10-2|16|-|TRBJ1-6
CASRGGRYTGNSPLHF
TGCGCCAGCAGAGGAGGGCGGTATACGGGGAATTCACCCCTCCACTTT
>-|TRBV5-1|15|TRBD1|TRBJ1-4
CASSSGQGWGEKLFF
TGCGCCAGCAGCTCCGGACAGGGGTGGGGTGAAAAACTGTTTTTT
>-|TRBV5-6|16|TRBD2|TRBJ2-3
CASSPELAGVTDTQYF
TGTGCCAGCAGCCCGGAACTAGCGGGAGTCACAGATACGCAGTATTTT
>few|TRBV5-6|14|TRBD1|TRBJ2-5
CASSLGGGGETQYF
TGTGCCAGCAGCTTGGGAGGGGGCGGGGAGACCCAGTACTTC
>-|TRBV28|14|TRBD1|TRBJ2-7
CASSPNRGPYEQYF
TGTGCCAGCAGTCCGAACAGGGGGCCATACGAGCAGTACTTC
>-|TRBV7-2|13|-|TRBJ1-5
CASSTRRNQPQHF
TGTGCCAGCAGCACGCGGAGGAATCAGCCCCAGCATTTT
>-|TRBV4-2|15|TRBD1|TRBJ1-5
CASSLGDSPNQPQHF
TGTGCCAGCAGCCTTGGGGACAGCCCTAATCAGCCCCAGCATTTT
>once|TRBV2|17|TRBD2|TRBJ2-5
CASNWEPGLAGVETQYF
TGTGCCAGCAATTGGGAACCGGGACTAGCGGGAGTGGAGACCCAGTACTTC
>-|TRBV6-6|13|-|TRBJ2-5
CASSYRRGETQYF
TGTGCCAGCAGTTACCGCAGGGGAGAGACCCAGTACTTC
>-|TRBV7-7|15|-|TRBJ2-1
CASSLGSRGHNEQFF
TGTGCTAGCAGCCTAGGGAGCAGGGGCCACAATGAGCAGTTCTTC
>few|TRBV19|14|-|TRBJ1-1
CASSRGRGNTEAFF
TGTGCCAGTAGTAGGGGGAGGGGGAACACTGAAGCTTTCTTT